These T cell receptor beta chains were read from a single sample in a study of shared clonotypes between healthy human individuals. The assay was immunoSEQ multiplex PCR, and TCRdb's table has in-frame clones only and misses some. The table has about 2.1 million clones, 93% seen once. The sequencing input was naive CD8+ T cells from PBMCs. The receptors were sampled from a man younger than 35 in good health. Some clones in this sample may be carry-over from other donors' samples. Both conserved end residues are part of each CDR3. A D gene is named only where the DNA matches it firmly.

d_call: TRBD1; v_call: TRBV7-9; j_call: TRBJ2-3; cdr3_nt: TGTGCCAGCGCGACGGGACAGGGGGGCACAGATACGCAGTATTTT; cdr3_aa: CASATGQGGTDTQYF
d_call: TRBD2; v_call: TRBV4-1; j_call: TRBJ2-1; cdr3_nt: TGCGCCAGCAGCGACTTAGCGGGAGGGGACGGGGATGAGCAGTTCTTC; cdr3_aa: CASSDLAGGDGDEQFF
d_call: NA; v_call: TRBV7-3; j_call: TRBJ2-4; cdr3_nt: TGTGCCAGCAGCCTGTACCCTGGGGCCAAAAACATTCAGTACTTC; cdr3_aa: CASSLYPGAKNIQYF
d_call: TRBD2; v_call: TRBV11-2; j_call: TRBJ2-3; cdr3_nt: TGTGCCAGCAGCTTAGATCACCGCCTAGCGGGAGGCCTAGATACGCAGTATTTT; cdr3_aa: CASSLDHRLAGGLDTQYF
d_call: NA; v_call: TRBV19; j_call: TRBJ2-7; cdr3_nt: TGTGCCAGTAGCCCGGGGAGCTACGAGCAGTACTTC; cdr3_aa: CASSPGSYEQYF
d_call: TRBD2; v_call: TRBV7-6; j_call: TRBJ2-1; cdr3_nt: TGTGCCAGCAGCTTTATGACTAGCAGCTCCTACAATGAGCAGTTCTTC; cdr3_aa: CASSFMTSSSYNEQFF
d_call: NA; v_call: TRBV4-1; j_call: TRBJ2-1; cdr3_nt: TGCGCCAGCAGCCACAACAGACCCCGTAAGAGATACAATGAGCAGTTCTTC; cdr3_aa: CASSHNRPRKRYNEQFF
d_call: NA; v_call: TRBV7-9; j_call: TRBJ2-5; cdr3_nt: TGTGCCAGCAGCATTGGGGTGCAGGGCTACTACCAAGAGACCCAGTACTTC; cdr3_aa: CASSIGVQGYYQETQYF
d_call: TRBD1; v_call: TRBV5-1; j_call: TRBJ2-1; cdr3_nt: TGCGCCAGCAGAGGACAGGGCTACAATGAGCAGTTCTTC; cdr3_aa: CASRGQGYNEQFF
d_call: NA; v_call: TRBV5-6; j_call: TRBJ2-7; cdr3_nt: TGTGCCAGCAGCTATTACTCGGACTACGAGCAGTACTTC; cdr3_aa: CASSYYSDYEQYF
d_call: NA; v_call: TRBV6-5; j_call: TRBJ1-2; cdr3_nt: TGTGCCAGCAGTTACGACAACTATGGCTACACCTTC; cdr3_aa: CASSYDNYGYTF
d_call: TRBD2; v_call: TRBV5-1; j_call: TRBJ2-7; cdr3_nt: TGCGCCAGCACCTCGACGGGGGGCTGGCTAGCGGGAGTGGTCGAGCAGTACTTC; cdr3_aa: CASTSTGGWLAGVVEQYF
d_call: NA; v_call: TRBV9; j_call: TRBJ2-1; cdr3_nt: TGTGCCAGCAGCATAACCCTGGACACCTCATCCTCCTACAATGAGCAGTTCTTC; cdr3_aa: CASSITLDTSSSYNEQFF
d_call: NA; v_call: TRBV9; j_call: TRBJ1-1; cdr3_nt: TGTGCCAGCAGCGTAGACGGTCTAGGCACTGAAGCTTTCTTT; cdr3_aa: CASSVDGLGTEAFF
d_call: TRBD2; v_call: TRBV29-1; j_call: TRBJ2-3; cdr3_nt: TGCAGCGTTGAAGCTCGACTAGCGCACACAGATACGCAGTATTTT; cdr3_aa: CSVEARLAHTDTQYF
d_call: NA; v_call: TRBV4-1; j_call: TRBJ2-1; cdr3_nt: TGCGCCAGCAGCCAAGTTCTGAGCTTAATGATGGGCAATGAGCAGTTCTTC; cdr3_aa: CASSQVLSLMMGNEQFF
d_call: TRBD2; v_call: TRBV13; j_call: TRBJ2-1; cdr3_nt: TGTGCCAGCAGCTCCCAAGCGGGAGGCTGGGGGGATGAGCAGTTCTTC; cdr3_aa: CASSSQAGGWGDEQFF
d_call: TRBD1; v_call: TRBV7-9; j_call: TRBJ2-7; cdr3_nt: TGTGCCAGCAGCTTCGCCGGGACAGGGGGTCGCGAGCAGTACTTC; cdr3_aa: CASSFAGTGGREQYF
d_call: TRBD2; v_call: TRBV7-9; j_call: TRBJ2-1; cdr3_nt: TGTGCCAGCAGGGCCGGGACTAGCGGACCTTACAATGAGCAGTTCTTC; cdr3_aa: CASRAGTSGPYNEQFF
d_call: NA; v_call: TRBV7-9; j_call: TRBJ2-6; cdr3_nt: TGTGCCAGCAGCCCTACCTCTGGGGCCAACGTCCTGACTTTC; cdr3_aa: CASSPTSGANVLTF
d_call: NA; v_call: TRBV7-9; j_call: TRBJ2-1; cdr3_nt: TGTGCCAGCAGCTTAGCGCTAGTGGAGCAGTTCTTC; cdr3_aa: CASSLALVEQFF
d_call: NA; v_call: TRBV5-1; j_call: TRBJ1-3; cdr3_nt: TGCGCCAGCAGCGGTGAGGGAGCTGGAAACACCATATATTTT; cdr3_aa: CASSGEGAGNTIYF
d_call: NA; v_call: TRBV5-4; j_call: TRBJ1-2; cdr3_nt: TGTGCCAGCAGCTTGGGGGAGGCAGGGAAGAGTGGCTACACCTTC; cdr3_aa: CASSLGEAGKSGYTF
d_call: TRBD2; v_call: TRBV5-1; j_call: TRBJ2-7; cdr3_nt: TGCGCCAGCAGCTTGGGCCCCGGGACTAGCGGGAGTCACGAGCAGTACTTC; cdr3_aa: CASSLGPGTSGSHEQYF
d_call: TRBD1; v_call: TRBV2; j_call: TRBJ1-1; cdr3_nt: TGTGCCAGCAGAGGGGACAGGGCCACTGAAGCTTTCTTT; cdr3_aa: CASRGDRATEAFF
d_call: NA; v_call: TRBV5-1; j_call: TRBJ2-1; cdr3_nt: TGCGCCAGCAGCACCCTGGGACGGGGCTCCTACAATGAGCAGTTCTTC; cdr3_aa: CASSTLGRGSYNEQFF
d_call: TRBD2; v_call: TRBV10-3; j_call: TRBJ2-1; cdr3_nt: TGTGCCATCATGAGCGGGGGGCCTGGCGATGAGCAGTTCTTC; cdr3_aa: CAIMSGGPGDEQFF
d_call: NA; v_call: TRBV6-5; j_call: TRBJ2-5; cdr3_nt: TGTGCCAGCAGTTACTCGGCTCGGGAGTACCAAGAGACCCAGTACTTC; cdr3_aa: CASSYSAREYQETQYF